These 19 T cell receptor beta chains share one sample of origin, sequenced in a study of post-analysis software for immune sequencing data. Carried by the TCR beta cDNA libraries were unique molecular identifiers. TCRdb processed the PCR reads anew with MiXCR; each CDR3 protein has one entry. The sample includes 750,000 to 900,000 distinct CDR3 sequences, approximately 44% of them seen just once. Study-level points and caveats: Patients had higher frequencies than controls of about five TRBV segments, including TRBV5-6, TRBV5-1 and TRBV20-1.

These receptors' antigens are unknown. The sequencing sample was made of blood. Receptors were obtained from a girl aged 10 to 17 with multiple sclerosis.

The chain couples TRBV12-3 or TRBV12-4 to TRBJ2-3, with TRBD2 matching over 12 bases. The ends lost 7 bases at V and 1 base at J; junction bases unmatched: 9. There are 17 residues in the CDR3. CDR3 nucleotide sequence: TGTGCCAGCACCCTACCAGGACTAGCGGGGCGCACAGATACGCAGTATTTT. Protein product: CASTLPGLAGRTDTQYF.

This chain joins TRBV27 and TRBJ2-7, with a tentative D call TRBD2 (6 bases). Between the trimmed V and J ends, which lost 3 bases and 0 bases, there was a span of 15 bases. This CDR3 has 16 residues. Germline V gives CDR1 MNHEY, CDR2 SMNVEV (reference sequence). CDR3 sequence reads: CASSFQRTTNSYEQYF. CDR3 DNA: TGTGCCAGCAGTTTCCAACGGACTACCAACTCCTACGAGCAGTACTTC.

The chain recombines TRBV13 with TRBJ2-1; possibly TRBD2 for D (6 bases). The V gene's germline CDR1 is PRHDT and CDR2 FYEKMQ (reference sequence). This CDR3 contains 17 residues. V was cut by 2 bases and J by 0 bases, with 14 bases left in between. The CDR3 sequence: CASSLSSGRGSYNEQFF. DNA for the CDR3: TGTGCCAGCAGCTTATCGAGCGGGCGGGGCTCCTACAATGAGCAGTTCTTC.

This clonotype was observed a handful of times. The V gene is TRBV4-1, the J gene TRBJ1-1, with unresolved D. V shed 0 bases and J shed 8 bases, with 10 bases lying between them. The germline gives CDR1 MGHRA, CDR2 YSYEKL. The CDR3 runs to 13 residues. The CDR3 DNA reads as TGCGCCAGCAGCCAAGATAGTTTCAGGGAAGCTTTCTTT. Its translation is CASSQDSFREAFF.

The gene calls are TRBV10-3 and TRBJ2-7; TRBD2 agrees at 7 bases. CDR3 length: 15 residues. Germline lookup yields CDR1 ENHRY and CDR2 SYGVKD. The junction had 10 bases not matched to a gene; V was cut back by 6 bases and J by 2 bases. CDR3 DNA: TGTGCCATCAGCCAAGGGGAGGGGAGGACCTACGAGCAGTACTTC. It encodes CAISQGEGRTYEQYF.

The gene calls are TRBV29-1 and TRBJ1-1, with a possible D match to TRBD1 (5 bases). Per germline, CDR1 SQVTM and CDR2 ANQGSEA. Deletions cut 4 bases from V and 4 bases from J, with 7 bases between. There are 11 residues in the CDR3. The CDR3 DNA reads TGCAGCGTTGTCAGGGTCACTGAAGCTTTCTTT. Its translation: CSVVRVTEAFF.

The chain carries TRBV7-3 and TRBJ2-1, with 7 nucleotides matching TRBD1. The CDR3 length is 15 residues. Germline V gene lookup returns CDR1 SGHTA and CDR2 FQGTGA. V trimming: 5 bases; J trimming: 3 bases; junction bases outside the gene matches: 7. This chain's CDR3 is CASSNDRAFYNEQFF. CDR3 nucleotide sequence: TGTGCCAGCAGCAACGACAGGGCGTTCTACAATGAGCAGTTCTTC. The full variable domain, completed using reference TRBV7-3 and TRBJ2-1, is GAGVSQTPSNKVTEKGKYVELRCDPISGHTALYWYRQSLGQGPEFLIYFQGTGAADDSGLPNDRFFAVRPEGSVSTLKIQRTERGDSAVYLCASSNDRAFYNEQFFGPGTRLTVL.

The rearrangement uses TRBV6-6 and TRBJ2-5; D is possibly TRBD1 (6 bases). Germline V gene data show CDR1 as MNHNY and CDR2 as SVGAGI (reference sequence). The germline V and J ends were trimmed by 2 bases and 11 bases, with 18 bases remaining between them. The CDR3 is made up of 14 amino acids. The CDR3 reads CASSYGGSLGEQYF. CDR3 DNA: TGTGCCAGCAGTTACGGGGGCAGCCTCGGGGAGCAGTACTTC.

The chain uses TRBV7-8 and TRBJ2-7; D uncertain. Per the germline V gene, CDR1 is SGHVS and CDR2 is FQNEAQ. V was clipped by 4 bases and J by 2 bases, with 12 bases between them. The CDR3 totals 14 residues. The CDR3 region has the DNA TGTGCCAGCAGCTCGGACGGCACCCCCTACGAGCAGTACTTC. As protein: CASSSDGTPYEQYF. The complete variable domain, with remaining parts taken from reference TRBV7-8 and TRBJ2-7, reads GAGVSQSPRYKVAKRGQDVALRCDPISGHVSLFWYQQALGQGPEFLTYFQNEAQLDKSGLPSDRFFAERPEGSVSTLKIQRTQQEDSAVYLCASSSDGTPYEQYFGPGTRLTVT.

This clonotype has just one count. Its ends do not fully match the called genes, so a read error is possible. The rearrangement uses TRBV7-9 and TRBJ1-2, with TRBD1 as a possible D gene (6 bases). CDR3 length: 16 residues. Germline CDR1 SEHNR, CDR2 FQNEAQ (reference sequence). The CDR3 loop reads CASRSEDRNNGYDYTF. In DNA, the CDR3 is TGTGCCAGCAGATCAGAAGACAGGAATAATGGCTATGACTACACCTTC.

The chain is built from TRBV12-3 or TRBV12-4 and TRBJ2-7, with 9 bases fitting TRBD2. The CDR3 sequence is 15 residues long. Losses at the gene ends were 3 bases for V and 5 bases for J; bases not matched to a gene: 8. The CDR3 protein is CASSLAGGPRNEQYF. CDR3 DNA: TGTGCCAGCAGTTTGGCGGGAGGGCCTCGGAACGAGCAGTACTTC.

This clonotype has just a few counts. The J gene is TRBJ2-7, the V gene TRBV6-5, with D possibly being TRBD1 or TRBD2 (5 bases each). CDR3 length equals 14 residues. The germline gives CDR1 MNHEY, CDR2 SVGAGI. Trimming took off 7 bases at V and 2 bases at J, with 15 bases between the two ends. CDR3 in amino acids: CASIHPGPPYEQYF. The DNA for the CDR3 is TGTGCCAGCATTCATCCGGGACCACCCTACGAGCAGTACTTC.

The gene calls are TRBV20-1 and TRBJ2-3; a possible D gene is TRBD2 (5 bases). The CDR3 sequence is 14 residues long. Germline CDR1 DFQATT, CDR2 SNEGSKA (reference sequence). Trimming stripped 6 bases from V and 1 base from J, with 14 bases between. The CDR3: CSAGRGFRTDTQYF. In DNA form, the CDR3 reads TGCAGTGCCGGACGCGGGTTCCGCACAGATACGCAGTATTTT.

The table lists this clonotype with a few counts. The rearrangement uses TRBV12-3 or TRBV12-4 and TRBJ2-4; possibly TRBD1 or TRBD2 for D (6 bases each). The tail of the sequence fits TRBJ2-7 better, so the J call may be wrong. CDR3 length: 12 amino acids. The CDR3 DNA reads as TGTGCCAGCAGTCCCGGGGGCCACGAGCAGTACTTC. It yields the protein CASSPGGHEQYF.

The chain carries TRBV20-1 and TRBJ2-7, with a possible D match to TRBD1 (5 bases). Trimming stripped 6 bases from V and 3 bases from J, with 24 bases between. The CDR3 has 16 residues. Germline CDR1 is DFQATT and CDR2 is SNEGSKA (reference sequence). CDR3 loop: CSAATGRAVSGYEQYF. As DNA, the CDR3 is TGCAGTGCCGCCACGGGCAGGGCAGTTTCTGGCTACGAGCAGTACTTC.

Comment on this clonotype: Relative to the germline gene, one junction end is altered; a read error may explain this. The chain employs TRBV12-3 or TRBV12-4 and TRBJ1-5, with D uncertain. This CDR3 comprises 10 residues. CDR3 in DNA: TGTGTCAGCTCAAATCAGCCCCAGCATTTT. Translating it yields CVSSNQPQHF.

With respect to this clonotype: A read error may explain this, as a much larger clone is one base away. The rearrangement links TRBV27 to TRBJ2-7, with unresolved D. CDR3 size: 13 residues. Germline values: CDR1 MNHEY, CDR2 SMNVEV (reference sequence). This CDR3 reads CANSLGNSYEQYF. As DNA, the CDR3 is TGTGCCAACAGTTTAGGGAACTCCTACGAGCAGTACTTC.

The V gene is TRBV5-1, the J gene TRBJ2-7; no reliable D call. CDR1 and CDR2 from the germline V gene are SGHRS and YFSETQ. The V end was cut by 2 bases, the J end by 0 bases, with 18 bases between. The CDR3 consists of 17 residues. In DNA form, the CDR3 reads TGCGCCAGCAGCTTCGTCCCCCTGGGCGTGAGCTCCTACGAGCAGTACTTC. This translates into CASSFVPLGVSSYEQYF.

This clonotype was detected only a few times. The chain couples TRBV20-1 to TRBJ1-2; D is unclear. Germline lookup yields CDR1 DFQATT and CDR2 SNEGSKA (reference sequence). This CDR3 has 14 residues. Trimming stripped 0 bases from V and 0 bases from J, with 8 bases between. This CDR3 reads CSAREALSNYGYTF. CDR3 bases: TGCAGTGCTAGAGAGGCTCTTTCTAACTATGGCTACACCTTC.